The rows below give T cell receptor beta chains drawn from one sample of a study of T cell responses to AZD1222 COVID-19 vaccine. Sequenced by immunoSEQ multiplex PCR; TCRdb stores in-frame clones only, minus some. Of some 96,000 clones in the sample, about 85% were seen once. The specimen was peripheral blood, collected on day 0 of AZD1222 vaccination. The receptors shown here come from an adult in good health. CDR3s include the opening cysteine and the closing phenylalanine or tryptophan. Fields, in order: J gene, clone size, V gene, D gene, CDR3 DNA, CDR3 protein. D genes are given only for firm matches. Where a row states a size, it is once, few, many or the class of an expanded clone; other rows omit it.

TRBJ1-2 NA TRBV5-1 NA TGCGCCAGCAGCCGAGAAGGGGGGACGACTGGAGTTTATGGCTACACCTTC CASSREGGTTGVYGYTF
TRBJ1-3 NA TRBV5-6 NA TGTGCCAGCAGCTTAGGTCACGGAAGCACCATATATTTT CASSLGHGSTIYF
TRBJ2-1 NA TRBV5-4 NA TGTGCCAGCAGCGTCGGCTCCGGGAATGAGCAGTTCTTC CASSVGSGNEQFF
TRBJ2-7 few TRBV27 TRBD1 TGTGCCAGCAGCCCCCCGACAGGGGGCGGTTTTTTTGGGCAGTACTTC CASSPPTGGGFFGQYF
TRBJ1-2 NA TRBV30 TRBD1 TGTGCCTGGAGTGAAGGGACAGGCAGTTGGTATGGCTACACCTTC CAWSEGTGSWYGYTF
TRBJ2-3 NA TRBV7-9 NA TGTGCCAGCAGCCCCGGCCCGATGGGCCCAGATACGCAGTATTTT CASSPGPMGPDTQYF
TRBJ1-6 NA TRBV11-2 NA TGTGCCAGCAGCTTAGATCCAATTTATTCACCCCTCCACTTT CASSLDPIYSPLHF
TRBJ2-7 NA TRBV2 NA TGTGCCAGCAGTGATGCTCCTGGGACCGAGCAGTACTTC CASSDAPGTEQYF
TRBJ2-1 NA TRBV6-2/TRBV6-3 TRBD2 TGTGCCAGCAGTTACTCATCCAGCGGGAGTCTCAATGAGCAGTTCTTC CASSYSSSGSLNEQFF
TRBJ2-7 NA TRBV12-3/TRBV12-4 NA TGTGCCAGCAGTTTACGCGCCTACGAGCAGTACTTC CASSLRAYEQYF
TRBJ2-1 NA TRBV29-1 NA TGCAGCGTTGAAGACGTGAGGACTGGCTACAATGAGCAGTTCTTC CSVEDVRTGYNEQFF
TRBJ2-5 NA TRBV3-1/TRBV3-2 TRBD2 TGTGCCAGCAGCCAAGGACAACAGCGGGGGACCCAGTACTTC CASSQGQQRGTQYF
TRBJ1-5 NA TRBV2 NA TGTGCCAGCAGTATCGGGGAACAGCCCCAGCATTTT CASSIGEQPQHF
TRBJ2-3 NA TRBV27 NA TGTGCCAGCAGTTCCGGGGACTTCCCTAGCACAGATACGCAGTATTTT CASSSGDFPSTDTQYF
TRBJ2-2 few TRBV24-1 TRBD2 TGTGCCACCAGTGATTTGCGGCTAGCGGCGAACACCGGGGAGCTGTTTTTT CATSDLRLAANTGELFF
TRBJ2-1 NA TRBV5-1 NA TGCGCCAGCAGCTTGGGCGTGAACAATGAGCAGTTCTTC CASSLGVNNEQFF
TRBJ2-3 NA TRBV7-9 NA TGTGCCACCCGGCGCGGGACAGATACGCAGTATTTT CATRRGTDTQYF
TRBJ1-1 few TRBV10-3 NA TGTGCCATCAGTAACCACAGGTTGGTCATGAACACTGAAGCTTTCTTT CAISNHRLVMNTEAFF
TRBJ1-1 NA TRBV7-2 NA TGTGCCAGCAGCCCTGGTCCTTTCCCCACAAACACTGAAGCTTTCTTT CASSPGPFPTNTEAFF
TRBJ2-6 NA TRBV18 NA TGTGCCAGCTCAGGTCCAACCGGGAGCTCTGGGGCCAACGTCCTGACTTTC CASSGPTGSSGANVLTF
TRBJ1-3 NA TRBV18 NA TGTGCCAGCTCACCAGGGACGGAGGGGCGCTCTGGAAACACCATATATTTT CASSPGTEGRSGNTIYF
TRBJ1-6 once TRBV2 NA TGTGCCAGCAGTTCAAAACAGAGCTCCTATAATTCACCCCTCCACTTT CASSSKQSSYNSPLHF
TRBJ1-1 NA TRBV10-3 NA TGTGCCACCCAAAGACGGAACACTGAAGCTTTCTTT CATQRRNTEAFF
TRBJ1-5 NA TRBV19 NA TGTGCCAGTACCCCCTGGGGTGACAGGCTCAGTGGTCAGCCCCAGCATTTT CASTPWGDRLSGQPQHF
TRBJ1-1 NA TRBV5-6 NA TGTGCCAGCAGCTTGGGACAGGAGGGGACTGAAGCTTTCTTT CASSLGQEGTEAFF
TRBJ2-4 NA TRBV4-1 TRBD2 TGCGCCAGCAGCCAAGGGAGGCAAGCGGGGGCGGCCAAAAACATTCAGTACTTC CASSQGRQAGAAKNIQYF
TRBJ1-1 NA TRBV19 NA TGTGCCAGTAGTGACCGGGATTTGAACACTGAAGCTTTCTTT CASSDRDLNTEAFF
TRBJ2-2 NA TRBV21-1 NA TGTGCCAGCAGCATGAACAGGGGGGAGAGCACCGGGGAGCTGTTTTTT CASSMNRGESTGELFF
TRBJ1-1 NA TRBV7-2 NA TGTGCCAGCAGCTCTGAGCCGGGACCTGCTAGTACTGAAGCTTTCTTT CASSSEPGPASTEAFF
TRBJ2-3 NA TRBV5-1 TRBD2 TGCGCCAGCAGCTTGGGACTAGCGGGAGTAGATACGCAGTATTTT CASSLGLAGVDTQYF
TRBJ2-7 NA TRBV6-2/TRBV6-3 TRBD1 TGTGCCAGCAGTTACGGCCTCGACAGGGGAAAGCAGTACTTC CASSYGLDRGKQYF
TRBJ1-1 NA TRBV6-5 NA TGTGCCAGCAGCAGCGGAGGGTACACTGAAGCTTTCTTT CASSSGGYTEAFF
TRBJ2-1 NA TRBV5-5 NA TGTGCCAGCAGCCCCGAATTAGGACAGGGTAGACTAGCAGACAATGAGCAGTTCTTC CASSPELGQGRLADNEQFF
TRBJ1-5 NA TRBV4-1 NA TGCGCCAGCAGCCAAGATCCCGCCGCGCCTAGCAATCAGCCCCAGCATTTT CASSQDPAAPSNQPQHF
TRBJ1-1 NA TRBV7-9 NA TGTGCCAGCAGCTTACTTCAGGGCCTGATGAACACTGAAGCTTTCTTT CASSLLQGLMNTEAFF
TRBJ2-2 NA TRBV27 TRBD1 TGTGCCAGCAGTTTACCGGGACAGGGGAACACCGGGGAGCTGTTTTTT CASSLPGQGNTGELFF
TRBJ2-2 NA TRBV28 TRBD2 TGTGCCAGCAGTTTTCTAGCGGGAGGTTTACGCACCGGGGAGCTGTTTTTT CASSFLAGGLRTGELFF
TRBJ1-1 NA TRBV18 TRBD1 TGTGCCAGCTCACTCTCCCCGGGGCAGGGGGCGGCTGAAGCTTTCTTT CASSLSPGQGAAEAFF
TRBJ1-3 few TRBV7-3 NA TGTGCCAGCAGCTTAACCCCCGGGACCGGAAACACCATATATTTT CASSLTPGTGNTIYF
TRBJ2-4 NA TRBV29-1 TRBD2 TGCAGCGTTGAAGGGGCTAGCGGTCGGTACTTC CSVEGASGRYF
TRBJ2-1 NA TRBV4-3 NA TGCGCCAGCAGCCATGAGAGGGTTCTAACCTACAATGAGCAGTTCTTC CASSHERVLTYNEQFF
TRBJ2-7 NA TRBV7-9 TRBD2 TGTGCCAGCAGCTCGGGTTGGCTAGCGGGAGGTGGCTACGAGCAGTACTTC CASSSGWLAGGGYEQYF
TRBJ1-1 NA TRBV6-5 TRBD1 TGTGCCAGCAGTTATTTGGGACAGGGGGTCCCTGAAGCTTTCTTT CASSYLGQGVPEAFF
TRBJ1-2 NA TRBV10-1 NA TGCGCCAGCAGCCAGACTTCTGGCTATGGCTACACCTTC CASSQTSGYGYTF
TRBJ1-1 NA TRBV13 NA TGTGCCAGCAGCTTAGGTGGCGGGAACACTGAAGCTTTCTTT CASSLGGGNTEAFF
TRBJ2-5 NA TRBV5-4 NA TGTGCGCAGGGAAGAGGGGAGACCCAGTACTTC CAQGRGETQYF